This TCR beta chain came from a study of response to subunit inactivated influenza vaccine. This clonotype was seen only a few times. TCRdb analysed the RT-PCR reads with MiXCR anew, one entry per CDR3 protein. The data show about 780,000 distinct CDR3 sequences, with around a sixth seen just once and 11% held by the top ten. The sample in question was PBMCs from blood, obtained roughly 5 days after vaccination. The receptor was isolated from a man aged 50 to 60 who received an inactivated influenza vaccine.

The CDR3 DNA follows: TGTGCCAGCTCTTCAGGGGCGCAACGTGGCTACACCTTC. Translated, it gives CASSSGAQRGYTF. The V call is TRBV18, the J call TRBJ1-2; D may be TRBD1 (6 bases). V lost 6 bases and J 7 bases, leaving 15 bases between the germline ends. The CDR3 runs 13 residues. In germline, CDR1 is KGHSH, CDR2 LQKENI.